One sample yielded the 30 T cell receptor beta chains listed below, sequenced in a study of cytomegalovirus exposure and HLA in healthy donors. PCR primers comprised 60 Vbeta and 13 Jbeta primers. Sequencing was performed with immunoSEQ multiplex PCR; in TCRdb, only in-frame clones are kept and a portion is missing. Of some 130,000 clones in the sample, roughly 77% were seen once. The sequenced sample consisted of PBMCs. Source of these receptors: a man aged 25-40 years in good health.

The table lists this clone with a few counts. The chain carries TRBV6-1 and TRBJ2-3, with 12 bases fitting TRBD2. The length of the CDR3 is 17 residues. Germline V lookup: CDR1 MNHNS, CDR2 SASEGT. V shed 4 bases, J shed 4 bases, and the junction held 9 bases outside the gene matches. CDR3 amino acids: CASSGETSGGGADTQYF. DNA for the CDR3: TGTGCCAGCAGTGGAGAGACTAGCGGGGGAGGGGCAGATACGCAGTATTTT.

This clone came up once. The rearrangement joins TRBV5-8 to TRBJ2-5; 8 nucleotides align to TRBD1. The DNA end is more similar to TRBJ2-7, so the J call may be wrong. The CDR3 covers 13 residues. Germline CDR1 and CDR2: SGHTS and YDEGEE. CDR3 DNA: TGTGCCAGCAAAAACCAGGGGGCGAACGAGCAGTACTTC. The encoded protein is CASKNQGANEQYF.

This chain links TRBV14 with TRBJ1-1; D gene unclear. The germline V gene has CDR1 SGHDN and CDR2 FVKESK. This CDR3 contains 14 residues. Trimming stripped 3 bases from V and 6 bases from J, with 14 bases between. The CDR3 DNA reads as TGTGCCAGCAGCCACGAGCTGAGGTACTCTGAAGCTTTCTTT. Protein sequence: CASSHELRYSEAFF.

The CDR3 loop reads CASRLAGVGHEQFF. The CDR3 coding sequence is TGCGCCAGCAGGCTAGCGGGAGTTGGGCATGAGCAGTTCTTC. V gene TRBV10-2 combines with J gene TRBJ2-1; 10 nucleotides agree with TRBD2. The CDR3 spans 14 residues. Germline V lookup: CDR1 WSHSY, CDR2 SAAADI. V was pared by 6 bases and J by 8 bases, with 7 bases of the junction left unmatched.

The V and J genes are TRBV5-1 and TRBJ2-5; TRBD2 agrees at 8 bases. V lost 4 bases and J lost 5; bases outside the gene matches: 7. The CDR3 sequence is 14 residues long. From germline, CDR1 is SGHRS and CDR2 YFSETQ. CDR3 protein: CASSPTSGLETQYF. CDR3 sequence (DNA): TGCGCCAGCAGCCCAACTAGCGGACTGGAGACCCAGTACTTC.

The J gene is TRBJ2-1, the V gene TRBV2; tentative D call: TRBD2 (6 bases). With 10 bases removed from V and 2 bases from J, the gap between germline ends came to 15 bases. The CDR3 extends over 14 amino acids. Germline lookup yields CDR1 SNHLY and CDR2 FYNNEI. As DNA, the CDR3 is TGTGCCATCAACGCGGGACGTGCCTACAATGAGCAGTTCTTC. This translates into CAINAGRAYNEQFF.

This chain links TRBV5-5 with TRBJ2-7; 8 bases map to TRBD2. CDR1 is SGHKS and CDR2 is YYEKEE in the germline V gene (reference sequence). The CDR3 covers 15 residues. V was clipped by 1 base and J by 3 bases; unmatched bases: 6. This CDR3 is CASSLPTSGLYEQYF. The CDR3, as DNA: TGTGCCAGCAGCTTGCCCACTAGCGGACTCTACGAGCAGTACTTC.

The chain combines TRBV5-1 with TRBJ2-2, with 9 bases fitting TRBD1. V shed 4 bases and J 5 bases; nucleotides not matched to a gene: 6. This CDR3 comprises 15 residues. Looked up from germline, CDR1 is SGHRS and CDR2 is YFSETQ. The CDR3 is CASSAQGQGTGELFF. CDR3 nucleotides: TGCGCCAGCAGCGCACAAGGACAGGGGACCGGGGAGCTGTTTTTT.

The chain employs TRBV6-5 and TRBJ2-7; TRBD1 is a possible D gene (6 bases). The length of the CDR3 is 15 residues. Germline CDR1 reads MNHEY; CDR2 reads SVGAGI. With 2 bases removed from V and 7 bases from J, the gap between germline ends came to 18 bases. CDR3 region: CASSYIQGRRREQYF. The CDR3 DNA reads TGTGCCAGCAGTTACATCCAGGGGAGACGTCGAGAGCAGTACTTC.

The V gene is TRBV6-1, the J gene TRBJ2-1, with 8 bases identical to TRBD2. Germline trimming cut 3 bases from V and 3 bases from J; bases unmatched to any gene: 10. The germline V gene encodes CDR1 MNHNS and CDR2 SASEGT. The CDR3 contains 17 residues. CDR3 protein: CASSEPSGLASYNEQFF. In DNA, the CDR3 is TGTGCCAGCAGTGAGCCTTCCGGACTAGCTAGCTACAATGAGCAGTTCTTC.

This clone showed up just once. The chain combines TRBV7-9 with TRBJ1-1; D is unclear. The germline V gene has CDR1 SEHNR and CDR2 FQNEAQ (reference sequence). V was pared by 5 bases and J by 3 bases, with 7 bases between. This CDR3 is built from 12 residues. CDR3 protein: CASSVSDTEAFF. CDR3 nucleotide sequence: TGTGCCAGCAGCGTGAGTGACACTGAAGCTTTCTTT.

This clone was observed once. The genes are TRBV7-9 and TRBJ1-1; possibly TRBD1 for D (6 bases). V shed 4 bases and J shed 5 bases, with 14 bases lying between them. Germline V lookup: CDR1 SEHNR, CDR2 FQNEAQ (reference sequence). The CDR3 extends over 14 amino acids. This CDR3 reads CASSSLTGRTEAFF. CDR3 nucleotide sequence: TGTGCCAGCAGCTCCCTAACAGGGAGAACTGAAGCTTTCTTT.

The genes are TRBV7-8 and TRBJ1-2; 7 bases match TRBD1. This CDR3 has 17 amino acids. With V trimmed by 3 bases and J by 0 bases, 10 bases remained unmatched. Germline CDR1 reads SGHVS; CDR2 reads FQNEAQ. This CDR3 reads CASSLGLETGTNYGYTF. The CDR3 DNA reads TGTGCCAGCAGCTTGGGTCTTGAGACAGGGACTAACTATGGCTACACCTTC.

The chain uses TRBV5-4 and TRBJ2-5, with D maybe TRBD2 (7 bases). Germline V CDR1 and CDR2: SGHNT, YYREEE (reference sequence). Trimming cost V 0 bases and J 1 base, with 13 bases left between them. The CDR3 contains 16 residues. The CDR3 reads CASSLGPGGRQETQYF. The CDR3 bases are TGTGCCAGCAGCTTGGGCCCCGGGGGGCGCCAAGAGACCCAGTACTTC.

The chain carries TRBV11-3 and TRBJ2-3; 9 bases align to TRBD2. In germline, CDR1 is SGHNT, CDR2 YENEEA. The CDR3 is 16 residues long. J gave up 0 bases and V 5 bases, and 6 bases lay outside the gene matches. CDR3 protein: CASSLLAGVSTDTQYF. CDR3 sequence (DNA): TGTGCCAGCAGCCTCTTAGCGGGAGTCAGCACAGATACGCAGTATTTT.

The CDR3 spells CASSQNYEQYF. The CDR3 DNA reads TGTGCCAGCAGCCAAAACTACGAGCAGTACTTC. This chain joins TRBV14 and TRBJ2-5; no clear D. The J call may be in error: the DNA end matches TRBJ2-7 better. The CDR3 is 11 amino acids. Looked up from germline, CDR1 is SGHDN and CDR2 is FVKESK.

A single count supports this clone. The V gene is TRBV11-3, the J gene TRBJ2-3; 9 positions agree with TRBD2. Germline CDR1 and CDR2: SGHNT and YENEEA. Unmatched junction bases numbered 5, after V lost 1 base and J lost 3 bases. The length of the CDR3 is 16 residues. CDR3 region: CASSLASGMSTDTQYF. DNA of the CDR3: TGTGCCAGCAGCTTAGCTAGCGGGATGTCAACAGATACGCAGTATTTT. The whole variable domain, remainder taken from reference TRBV11-3 and TRBJ2-3, is EAGVVQSPRYKIIEKKQPVAFWCNPISGHNTLYWYLQNLGQGPELLIRYENEEAVDDSQLPKDRFSAERLKGVDSTLKIQPAELGDSAVYLCASSLASGMSTDTQYFGPGTRLTVL.

The chain links TRBV7-9 to TRBJ1-4; D is perhaps TRBD1 (5 bases). The germline CDR1 and CDR2 sequences are SEHNR and FQNEAQ (reference sequence). This CDR3 has 15 residues. V was clipped by 5 bases and J by 5 bases, with 15 bases between them. As DNA, the CDR3 is TGTGCCAGCAGCAAATCACCGGGACTAAATGAAAAACTGTTTTTT. Translating it yields CASSKSPGLNEKLFF.

This clone was picked up one time. Sequence at one end of the junction differs from germline and may be a read error. This rearrangement joins TRBV7-9 to TRBJ2-1; TRBD2 matches at 7 bases. The CDR3 is made up of 16 amino acids. CDR1 and CDR2 (germline): SEHNR, FQNEAQ (reference sequence). CDR3 in amino acids: CSSSLAGASLVDEQFF. The DNA for the CDR3 is TGTTCCAGCAGCTTAGCGGGCGCTTCACTAGTAGATGAGCAGTTCTTC.

The chain links TRBV5-4 to TRBJ2-2; possible D gene TRBD2, 5 bases. The germline V gene encodes CDR1 SGHNT and CDR2 YYREEE (reference sequence). CDR3 length: 13 amino acids. The CDR3 loop reads CATRGRGTGELFF. DNA for the CDR3: TGTGCTACTCGGGGTCGCGGCACCGGGGAGCTGTTTTTT.

V is TRBV9 and J is TRBJ2-1; 11 nucleotides match TRBD2. The V gene end was trimmed by 2 bases and the J gene end by 8 bases; junction bases not matched to a gene: 6. Germline V gives CDR1 SGDLS, CDR2 YYNGEE. The CDR3 totals 15 residues. CDR3 in amino acids: CASSVSLAGEDEQFF. The CDR3 bases are TGTGCCAGCAGCGTCTCACTAGCGGGAGAGGATGAGCAGTTCTTC.

The V and J genes are TRBV5-1 and TRBJ2-1; 11 nucleotides line up with TRBD2. With V trimmed by 7 bases and J by 7 bases, 10 bases remained unmatched. Germline values: CDR1 SGHRS, CDR2 YFSETQ. This CDR3 region has 15 residues. The chain's CDR3 is CASFPTSGTGNEQFF. The CDR3 coding sequence is TGCGCCAGCTTCCCGACTAGCGGGACGGGGAATGAGCAGTTCTTC. Using reference TRBV5-1 and TRBJ2-1 for the parts outside the CDR3, the full variable domain is KAGVTQTPRYLIKTRGQQVTLSCSPISGHRSVSWYQQTPGQGLQFLFEYFSETQRNKGNFPGRFSGRQFSNSRSEMNVSTLELGDSALYLCASFPTSGTGNEQFFGPGTRLTVL.

The chain employs TRBV7-2 and TRBJ2-7, with 11 bases fitting TRBD1. The germline gives CDR1 SGHTA, CDR2 FQGNSA. CDR3 length equals 14 residues. V lost 5 bases, J lost 3 bases, and 3 bases stayed unmatched. The CDR3 DNA is TGTGCCAGCAGCCCCGGGACAGGGGGCTACGAGCAGTACTTC. As protein: CASSPGTGGYEQYF.

The J gene is TRBJ2-1, the V gene TRBV4-1; D perhaps matches TRBD1 (5 bases). This CDR3 is built from 16 residues. Trimming left V 6 bases short and J 0 bases short, with 15 bases between. The germline CDR1 and CDR2 sequences are MGHRA and YSYEKL. CDR3 sequence: CASSLQENPSYNEQFF. CDR3 coding DNA: TGCGCCAGCAGTTTACAGGAAAACCCCTCCTACAATGAGCAGTTCTTC.

The chain combines TRBV7-2 with TRBJ2-5, with TRBD2 identical over 8 bases. The CDR3 is 14 residues long. The germline V gene encodes CDR1 SGHTA and CDR2 FQGNSA. Trimming removed 6 bases from V and 5 bases from J; junction bases left unmatched: 8. The CDR3 sequence is CASRLGGGGETQYF. The CDR3 nucleotides read TGTGCCAGCAGACTCGGGGGGGGCGGGGAGACCCAGTACTTC.

In this sample, this clone turned up a few times. This rearrangement joins TRBV19 to TRBJ2-2; 9 nucleotides match TRBD2. V gave up 4 bases and J gave up 0 bases; unmatched junction bases: 6. Germline values: CDR1 LNHDA, CDR2 SQIVND (reference sequence). CDR3 size: 17 residues. The CDR3 nucleotides read TGTGCCAGTAGTACGCCGGGACTAGCTTCGAACACCGGGGAGCTGTTTTTT. Translating gives CASSTPGLASNTGELFF.

The chain links TRBV6-1 to TRBJ1-4, with 7 bases aligning to TRBD1. J gave up 8 bases and V 8 bases, and 8 bases lay outside the gene matches. CDR3 length: 13 amino acids. Germline V gene data show CDR1 as MNHNS and CDR2 as SASEGT. The CDR3 DNA reads TGTGCCAGCCAGCCGGGACAGATCGAAAAACTGTTTTTT. Its protein product is CASQPGQIEKLFF.

The chain employs TRBV9 and TRBJ1-6; perhaps TRBD1 as D (5 bases). Germline lookup yields CDR1 SGDLS and CDR2 YYNGEE. The germline V and J ends were trimmed by 0 bases and 3 bases, with 7 bases remaining between them. The CDR3 has 15 amino acids. The CDR3 sequence is CASSVGGSYNSPLHF. The DNA for the CDR3 is TGTGCCAGCAGCGTAGGGGGCAGCTATAATTCACCCCTCCACTTT.

V is TRBV5-6 and J is TRBJ2-2; 7 nucleotides agree with TRBD2. V lost 2 bases to trimming and J lost 0 bases; unmatched junction nucleotides: 7. Germline-derived CDR1 and CDR2 are SGHDT and YYEEEE. CDR3 length equals 17 residues. Written as DNA, the CDR3 is TGTGCCAGCAGCTTCAAACGGGCGGGAGCGAACACCGGGGAGCTGTTTTTT. This gives the protein CASSFKRAGANTGELFF. The variable domain in full, with the rest retrieved from reference TRBV5-6 and TRBJ2-2, is DAGVTQSPTHLIKTRGQQVTLRCSPKSGHDTVSWYQQALGQGPQFIFQYYEEEERQRGNFPDRFSGHQFPNYSSELNVNALLLGDSALYLCASSFKRAGANTGELFFGEGSRLTVL.

This clone appeared a few times. The chain has TRBV6-5 and TRBJ2-7; the D is unclear. CDR1 and CDR2 (germline): MNHEY, SVGAGI. The germline V and J ends were trimmed by 0 bases and 3 bases, with 3 bases remaining between them. The CDR3 sequence is 12 residues long. CDR3 loop: CASSYSNYEQYF. The DNA for the CDR3 is TGTGCCAGCAGTTACTCCAACTACGAGCAGTACTTC.